These 26 T cell receptor beta chains share one sample of origin, sequenced in a study of T cell responses to AZD1222 COVID-19 vaccine. Clones were sequenced by immunoSEQ multiplex PCR, and TCRdb holds only the in-frame ones, with some missing. The data hold approximately 150,000 clones, with 85% to 95% observed a single time. The sample here was peripheral blood, taken on day 0 of AZD1222 vaccination. The receptors here all came from an adult in good health.

The genes are TRBV4-2 and TRBJ1-1; perhaps TRBD1 as D (6 bases). The CDR3 length is 15 residues. From germline, CDR1 is LGHNA and CDR2 YNFKEQ. Trimming removed 4 bases at V and 4 bases at J, with 16 bases between. CDR3 sequence: CASSPLPRGGTEAFF. As DNA, the CDR3 is TGTGCCAGCAGCCCCCTCCCAAGAGGGGGCACTGAAGCTTTCTTT.

The chain couples TRBV28 to TRBJ1-2; D is uncertain. This CDR3 spans 13 amino acids. The germline V gene has CDR1 MDHEN and CDR2 SYDVKM. The V and J ends lost 6 bases and 0 bases respectively, with 8 bases between them. The CDR3 nucleotides are TGTGCCAGCAGCTTCCCATCTAACTATGGCTACACCTTC. It encodes CASSFPSNYGYTF.

The chain combines TRBV28 with TRBJ2-5; 11 bases align to TRBD1. The germline gives CDR1 MDHEN, CDR2 SYDVKM. CDR3 size: 16 residues. V was pared by 4 bases and J by 7 bases, with 11 bases of the junction left unmatched. The CDR3 region is CASSSHIEGQGGTQYF. CDR3 bases: TGTGCCAGCAGTTCCCACATAGAGGGACAGGGGGGGACCCAGTACTTC.

This rearrangement joins TRBV4-3 to TRBJ2-5, with unresolved D. With 1 base removed from V and 3 bases from J, the gap between germline ends came to 9 bases. Germline V gene lookup returns CDR1 LGHNA and CDR2 YSLEER. The length of the CDR3 is 14 residues. The CDR3 here is CASSQGHPEETQYF. The CDR3 DNA follows: TGCGCCAGCAGCCAAGGTCACCCAGAAGAGACCCAGTACTTC.

This clone was detected a few times. The chain is built from TRBV7-3 and TRBJ2-7; 8 bases line up with TRBD1. This CDR3 region has 14 residues. The germline V gene encodes CDR1 SGHTA and CDR2 FQGTGA. V shed 3 bases, J shed 0 bases, and the junction held 1 base outside the gene matches. The CDR3 bases are TGTGCCAGCAGCTTTGACAGGGGCTCCTACGAGCAGTACTTC. This sequence encodes CASSFDRGSYEQYF.

The gene calls are TRBV27 and TRBJ2-3, with 8 bases fitting TRBD2. V lost 7 bases to trimming and J lost 1 base; unmatched junction nucleotides: 10. Germline CDR1 MNHEY, CDR2 SMNVEV (reference sequence). The CDR3 runs 16 residues. The CDR3 DNA reads TGTGCCAGCAATCTTCCGGGACTAGGGGGCACAGATACGCAGTATTTT. This translates into CASNLPGLGGTDTQYF.

This chain connects TRBV19 to TRBJ2-2, with D uncertain. Germline CDR1 is LNHDA and CDR2 is SQIVND (reference sequence). This CDR3 is built from 13 residues. V gave up 7 bases and J gave up 2 bases, with 8 bases separating them. The CDR3 loop is CASKRINTGELFF. The CDR3 DNA is TGTGCCAGTAAGCGCATTAACACCGGGGAGCTGTTTTTT.

CDR3 coding DNA: TGTGCCAGCAGCTCGGCGCGCGGCTCCTACAATGAGCAGTTCTTC. It yields the protein CASSSARGSYNEQFF. The chain has TRBV5-5 and TRBJ2-1, with D uncertain. V was shortened by 3 bases and J by 0 bases, with 10 bases between the two germline ends. Germline loops: CDR1 SGHKS, CDR2 YYEKEE (reference sequence). The CDR3 covers 15 residues. The entire variable domain, with the rest obtained from reference TRBV5-5 and TRBJ2-1, is as follows: DAGVTQSPTHLIKTRGQQVTLRCSPISGHKSVSWYQQVLGQGPQFIFQYYEKEERGRGNFPDRFSARQFPNYSSELNVNALLLGDSALYLCASSSARGSYNEQFFGPGTRLTVL.

This sequence joins TRBV2 and TRBJ2-6; weak D call: TRBD2 (5 bases). Germline-derived CDR1 and CDR2 are SNHLY and FYNNEI. The CDR3 has 15 residues. Trimming took 7 bases from V and 1 from J, leaving 11 bases between them. CDR3 residues: CASIPEDSGANVLTF. CDR3 nucleotides: TGTGCCAGCATCCCGGAGGATTCTGGGGCCAACGTCCTGACTTTC.

The chain uses TRBV12-3 or TRBV12-4 and TRBJ2-7; D is undetermined. CDR3 length: 13 residues. Trimming stripped 7 bases from V and 3 bases from J, with 13 bases between. The CDR3 protein is CASTPTLNYEQYF. In DNA form, the CDR3 reads TGTGCCAGCACCCCGACCCTTAACTACGAGCAGTACTTC.

This sequence joins TRBV2 and TRBJ2-7; TRBD1 agrees at 7 bases. Germline-derived CDR1 and CDR2 are SNHLY and FYNNEI. The CDR3 runs 15 residues. V gave up 6 bases and J gave up 0 bases; unmatched junction bases: 8. The CDR3 spells CASSWGQKSSYEQYF. CDR3 sequence (DNA): TGTGCCAGCAGCTGGGGACAGAAAAGCTCCTACGAGCAGTACTTC.

CDR3 coding DNA: TGCAGTGCTAGTGGCGGCTCCTACAATGAGCAGTTCTTC. Amino acids: CSASGGSYNEQFF. This chain joins TRBV20-1 and TRBJ2-1; unclear D gene. The CDR3 contains 13 residues. Germline V CDR1 and CDR2: DFQATT, SNEGSKA (reference sequence). The germline V and J ends were trimmed by 3 bases and 0 bases, with 6 bases remaining between them.

The chain has TRBV7-9 and TRBJ2-1; D possibly corresponds to TRBD1 (6 bases). This CDR3 comprises 14 residues. Germline V gives CDR1 SEHNR, CDR2 FQNEAQ (reference sequence). Trimming cost V 1 base and J 5 bases, with 9 bases left between them. CDR3 sequence: CASSLVTGNNEQFF. The CDR3 DNA reads as TGTGCCAGCAGCTTAGTTACAGGGAACAATGAGCAGTTCTTC.

The V gene is TRBV4-3, the J gene TRBJ2-1, with 7 bases identical to TRBD2. V lost 2 bases, J lost 8 bases, and 12 bases stayed unmatched. Germline CDR1 and CDR2: LGHNA and YSLEER. The CDR3 contains 16 residues. Written as DNA, the CDR3 is TGCGCCAGCAGCCAATCCCCCGGGGGAGGGGACGATGAGCAGTTCTTC. Residues: CASSQSPGGGDDEQFF.

The CDR3 DNA is TGTGCCAGCAGCCAATCCTTAACCACGGTCGGCTATGGCTACACCTTC. The encoded protein is CASSQSLTTVGYGYTF. This sequence joins TRBV3-1 (or the pseudogene TRBV3-2) and TRBJ1-2; D is unresolved. V was cut by 2 bases and J by 4 bases, with 17 bases left in between. This CDR3 has 16 residues. Germline loops: CDR1 LGHDT, CDR2 YNNKEL (reference sequence).

The rearrangement links TRBV3-1 (or the pseudogene TRBV3-2) to TRBJ1-5; 9 nucleotides match TRBD1. Germline lookup yields CDR1 LGHDT and CDR2 YNNKEL (reference sequence). This CDR3 contains 14 residues. V was clipped by 4 bases and J by 5 bases; unmatched bases: 3. The CDR3 loop reads CASSLGQGHQPQHF. The CDR3 nucleotides read TGTGCCAGCAGCCTGGGACAGGGCCATCAGCCCCAGCATTTT.

V gene TRBV2 combines with J gene TRBJ2-2; 7 bases are shared with TRBD1. The V and J ends lost 8 bases and 0 bases, in that order; junction bases with no gene match: 6. The CDR3 is 15 residues long. Germline CDR1 SNHLY, CDR2 FYNNEI. The CDR3 here is CASHRDRANTGELFF. The CDR3 DNA sequence: TGTGCCAGCCATAGGGACAGAGCGAACACCGGGGAGCTGTTTTTT.

V is TRBV12-3 or TRBV12-4 and J is TRBJ2-7; D remains ambiguous. The CDR3 consists of 13 residues. The germline V and J ends were trimmed by 7 bases and 4 bases, with 14 bases remaining between them. The CDR3 coding sequence is TGTGCCAGCACGGGCCTTTTGGGTTACGAGCAGTACTTC. Translation: CASTGLLGYEQYF.

The rearrangement joins TRBV30 to TRBJ2-7, with D perhaps given as TRBD1 or TRBD2 (5 bases each). Deletions cut 3 bases from V and 1 base from J, with 13 bases between. Germline V gene sequence: CDR1 GTSNPN, CDR2 SVGIG (reference sequence). The CDR3 length is 14 residues. This CDR3 is CAWSPGLKSYEQYF. CDR3 bases: TGTGCCTGGAGCCCGGGGCTAAAGTCCTACGAGCAGTACTTC.

This rearrangement joins TRBV7-2 to TRBJ1-5; weak D call: TRBD1 (5 bases). The germline gives CDR1 SGHTA, CDR2 FQGNSA. The V gene lost 4 bases and the J gene lost 5 bases, with 15 bases spanning the gap. There are 15 residues in the CDR3. CDR3 residues: CASSSAGTADQPQHF. The DNA for the CDR3 is TGTGCCAGCAGCTCGGCCGGGACCGCCGATCAGCCCCAGCATTTT.

The rearrangement joins TRBV20-1 to TRBJ2-3; D not resolved. This CDR3 is 13 amino acids long. The germline CDR1 and CDR2 sequences are DFQATT and SNEGSKA (reference sequence). V lost 3 bases and J 4 bases, leaving 11 bases between the germline ends. CDR3 nucleotide sequence: TGCAGTGCTAGTGTAGGGCGAGCAGATACGCAGTATTTT. It yields the protein CSASVGRADTQYF.

The V gene is TRBV6-4, the J gene TRBJ1-5; D ambiguous. Between the trimmed V and J ends, which lost 10 bases and 4 bases, there was a span of 14 bases. Looked up from germline, CDR1 is MRHNA and CDR2 is SNTAGT. This CDR3 is 13 amino acids long. In DNA form, the CDR3 reads TGTGCCACCGCACCTAGCCCGAATCAGCCCCAGCATTTT. Translated: CATAPSPNQPQHF.

The chain uses TRBV30 and TRBJ1-6; D uncertain. Germline loops: CDR1 GTSNPN, CDR2 SVGIG (reference sequence). The CDR3 is made up of 12 amino acids. V was clipped by 4 bases and J by 9 bases, with 10 bases between them. The CDR3 protein is CAWNKAVSPLHF. DNA for the CDR3: TGTGCCTGGAATAAGGCAGTTTCACCCCTCCACTTT.

At least ten counts were recorded for this clone. This chain links TRBV19 with TRBJ2-7, with TRBD2 identical over 7 bases. V trimming: 1 base; J trimming: 4 bases; junction bases outside the gene matches: 4. The CDR3 contains 14 residues. Looked up from germline, CDR1 is LNHDA and CDR2 is SQIVND (reference sequence). CDR3 sequence: CASSIAGGEYEQYF. CDR3 nucleotide sequence: TGTGCCAGTAGTATAGCGGGAGGAGAATACGAGCAGTACTTC. Drawing the rest from reference TRBV19 and TRBJ2-7, the complete variable domain is DGGITQSPKYLFRKEGQNVTLSCEQNLNHDAMYWYRQDPGQGLRLIYYSQIVNDFQKGDIAEGYSVSREKKESFPLTVTSAQKNPTAFYLCASSIAGGEYEQYFGPGTRLTVT.

CDR3 sequence reads: CASSRPRGRSTGELFF. The CDR3 DNA follows: TGTGCCAGCAGCCGCCCACGCGGGAGAAGCACCGGGGAGCTGTTTTTT. J is TRBJ2-2 and V is TRBV7-9; 7 bases align to TRBD2. Germline V gene data show CDR1 as SEHNR and CDR2 as FQNEAQ (reference sequence). Unmatched junction bases numbered 10, after V lost 5 bases and J lost 4 bases. The CDR3 loop spans 16 amino acids.

V is TRBV5-5 and J is TRBJ1-3, with no clear D. V lost 2 bases and J 4 bases, leaving 13 bases between the germline ends. The CDR3 runs to 15 residues. Looked up from germline, CDR1 is SGHKS and CDR2 is YYEKEE (reference sequence). The CDR3 DNA follows: TGTGCCAGCAGCTTCTCTGACGCGACCGGAAACACCATATATTTT. It codes for CASSFSDATGNTIYF.